This T cell receptor beta chain was documented in a study of PD-1 blockade in classical Hodgkin lymphoma. Study-wide results and caveats: Baseline TCR diversity was reportedly lower in newly diagnosed patients than in healthy donors. It was reported as lower still in relapsed/refractory patients. It was CD4+ TCR diversity, not CD8+, that rose significantly by C4D1. Nivolumab initiated under 1 year post-ASCT led to patient exclusion.

The repertoire was sequenced with immunoSEQ multiplex PCR; TCRdb's copy has only in-frame clones and lacks some. The table includes around 65,000 clones, about 90% detected once. This clone was seen once. Its matching antigen is unknown. Time point defined: cycle 4 day 1 (C4D1), after less than seven weeks of nivolumab. Every patient experienced relapse after autologous stem cell transplantation, and brentuximab vedotin exposure varied. This TCR came from a human donor with classical Hodgkin lymphoma. Sequencing was performed on peripheral blood mononuclear cells (PBMCs), taken before the fourth cycle of nivolumab.

The CDR3, as DNA: TGTGCCAGCAGTTTGCTAACACAGGGGGCCCCCTACGAGCAGTACTTC. Translating gives CASSLLTQGAPYEQYF. The chain is built from TRBV28 and TRBJ2-7; TRBD1 agrees at 9 bases. Germline V CDR1 and CDR2: MDHEN, SYDVKM. The CDR3 contains 16 residues. V lost 3 bases to trimming and J lost 2 bases; unmatched junction nucleotides: 8.